One sample yielded the 9 T cell receptor beta chains listed below, sequenced in a study of blood T cell repertoires in COVID-19. Sequencing used immunoSEQ multiplex PCR; TCRdb keeps in-frame clones, though not all of them. The data contain some 300,000 clones, approximately 86% of them seen just once; the ten biggest clones take up roughly 1.3%. The sample taken for sequencing was peripheral blood. These receptors came from a man between 65 and 85 years old with acute or convalescent COVID-19.

This clone was found a few times. The chain carries TRBV4-2 and TRBJ2-7, with 9 bases fitting TRBD1. The germline gives CDR1 LGHNA, CDR2 YNFKEQ. V shed 4 bases, J shed 9 bases, and the junction held 10 bases outside the gene matches. The CDR3 extends over 14 amino acids. The CDR3 is CASSRGGTGIGQYF. CDR3 sequence (DNA): TGTGCCAGCAGCCGAGGGGGGACAGGGATAGGGCAGTACTTC.

The chain carries TRBV5-1 and TRBJ1-3, with TRBD1 identical over 10 bases. Trimming took 4 bases from V and 3 from J; bases not matched to a gene: 7. The CDR3 is 16 amino acids. The germline gives CDR1 SGHRS, CDR2 YFSETQ. The CDR3 loop reads CASSERTGGGGNTIYF. Here the CDR3 DNA reads TGCGCCAGCAGCGAACGGACAGGGGGAGGTGGAAACACCATATATTTT.

The chain carries TRBV5-1 and TRBJ2-2, with a possible D match to TRBD1 (5 bases). Germline V CDR1 and CDR2: SGHRS, YFSETQ. This CDR3 has 15 residues. Trimming pared 0 bases from V and 5 bases from J, leaving 11 bases between. In nucleotides, the CDR3 is TGCGCCAGCAGCTTGGGACAGCGAAGGACCGGGGAGCTGTTTTTT. Its translation is CASSLGQRRTGELFF.

The V call is TRBV7-2, the J call TRBJ1-2; 8 bases line up with TRBD1. The CDR3 sequence is 15 residues long. Germline V CDR1 and CDR2: SGHTA, FQGNSA. V lost 4 bases, J lost 0 bases, and 4 bases stayed unmatched. The CDR3 region is CASSSQQGANYGYTF. Here the CDR3 DNA reads TGTGCCAGCAGCTCTCAACAGGGGGCTAACTATGGCTACACCTTC.

This clone was counted a single time. This chain connects TRBV28 to TRBJ2-5; 9 bases fit TRBD1. Germline CDR1 and CDR2: MDHEN and SYDVKM. The CDR3 totals 14 residues. After removal of 5 bases from V and 5 bases from J, the junction contained 6 bases not matched to a gene. The CDR3 coding sequence is TGTGCCAGCAGTGTACAGGGGGCCCGGGAGACCCAGTACTTC. Translated: CASSVQGARETQYF.

The V gene is TRBV3-1 (or the pseudogene TRBV3-2), the J gene TRBJ1-1; D possibly corresponds to TRBD1 (5 bases). The germline CDR1 and CDR2 sequences are LGHDT and YNNKEL (reference sequence). Between the trimmed V and J ends, which lost 2 bases and 0 bases, there was a span of 7 bases. The CDR3 extends over 14 amino acids. DNA of the CDR3: TGTGCCAGCAGCCAACCAGGGATGAACACTGAAGCTTTCTTT. It is translated as CASSQPGMNTEAFF.

This sequence joins TRBV12-3 or TRBV12-4 and TRBJ1-2, with D possibly matching TRBD1 (6 bases). Between the trimmed V and J ends, which lost 5 bases and 8 bases, there was a span of 12 bases. The CDR3 loop spans 12 amino acids. The CDR3 DNA sequence: TGTGCCAGCAGTACAGGGTCCAGAGGCTACACCTTC. Encoded protein: CASSTGSRGYTF.

This rearrangement joins TRBV19 to TRBJ1-5; D possibly corresponds to TRBD1 (5 bases). The CDR3 consists of 16 residues. Germline V CDR1 and CDR2: LNHDA, SQIVND (reference sequence). Trimming removed 7 bases from V and 0 bases from J, with 16 bases in between. The CDR3 nucleotides are TGTGCCAGTAAATTAGGACACACCTATAGCAATCAGCCCCAGCATTTT. Its protein product is CASKLGHTYSNQPQHF.

This chain joins TRBV19 and TRBJ1-5; D may be TRBD1 (6 bases). V was shortened by 3 bases and J by 3 bases, with 9 bases between the two germline ends. The CDR3 extends over 14 amino acids. Germline CDR1 reads LNHDA; CDR2 reads SQIVND (reference sequence). CDR3 region: CASSIGQNNQPQHF. The CDR3 DNA sequence: TGTGCCAGTAGTATCGGACAGAACAATCAGCCCCAGCATTTT.